The sequence of this T cell receptor (beta chain) was determined in a study of cytomegalovirus exposure and HLA in healthy donors (TCRdb year 2017). At the level of the whole study: An earlier analysis of several hundred of the donors reported approximately 300 Gb of sequence data and around 120 million unique TCR beta sequences from about 179 million T cells. Roughly 5 DR-DQ haplotypes were treated as single units for association and clustering because of strong linkage in the cohort. Approximately 310 gigabases of sequencing data and around 87 million unique TCR sequences were included in an early release covering over 600 HLA-typed donors. An earlier analysis of approximately 500 of the donors applied high-throughput TCR beta sequencing to assess whether each TCR beta V gene segment acted as functional or pseudogenic. Donor age, sex, ethnicity and CMV serostatus were compiled alongside the repertoire data. The study was designed to test whether signatures of past pathogen exposure could be identified by cataloging public T cell receptors. Genome-wide SNP genotypes for about 55% of the roughly 670 donors were used in a later genetic analysis, which treated that subset as a discovery cohort. In addition to the first cohort of 666 subjects, a separate validation cohort of approximately 120 different subjects was used. Among 350 to 400 genotyped donors of the cohort, an average of roughly 240,000 unique TCR beta nucleotide sequences were sequenced per donor, roughly a sixth of them non-productive. In the later analysis, no new phenotypic data were used to find candidate immune exposures; instead, reliance was placed on TCR beta sequences and their occurrence across donors. Every discovery cohort repertoire had been produced on one sequencing platform. HLA typing included class I and class II loci at four-digit resolution. The number of donors typed differed by locus, with about 629-640 for A, B, C, DRB1 and DQB1, more than 500 for DQA1, 600 to 610 for DPA1, and 400 to 490 for DPB1. To predict cytomegalovirus infection status, the study brought together high-throughput TCR immunosequencing, statistical association of individual TCRs with disease status, and machine learning. A later analysis re-analyzed previously published TCR beta repertoires from 660 or so donors and added high-resolution HLA genotyping to study TCR occurrence patterns. Among the approximately 400 genotyped donors, around 81% belonged to the genetic ancestry cluster associated with self-reported Caucasian donors. The study profiled the T cell repertoires of around 700 subjects by immunosequencing and related them to cytomegalovirus serostatus.

Libraries were constructed by the immunoSEQ multiplex PCR assay. A mixture of 60 forward primers for TCR Vbeta segments and 13 reverse primers for TCR Jbeta segments was used in the multiplex PCR. The CDR3 region of rearranged TCR beta genes was amplified from genomic DNA by a multiplex PCR assay. On the Illumina HiSeq System, the amplified TCR beta libraries were sequenced as 87-base-pair reads. As for the authors' bioinformatics: Across the 666 repertoires, a later analysis counted around 80 million unique TCR beta chains, roughly 11 million of which were shared by at least two donors. Raw reads were error-corrected and collapsed into unique sequences with a nearest-neighbor algorithm that merged closely related sequences to remove PCR and sequencing errors. To assign V, D and J gene segments, CDR3 sequences were aligned to IMGT reference sequences. Each retained sequence needed at least a six-nucleotide match to both a V gene segment and a J gene segment. A rearrangement was called productive if the CDR3 had no stop codons and remained in frame with V and J, and every other rearrangement was called non-productive. CDR3 was defined according to IMGT convention as the region running from the second conserved V-encoded cysteine to the conserved J-encoded phenylalanine. The earlier analysis of about 560 of the donors excluded any sequence lacking an unambiguous match to a single V gene segment. In an earlier analysis of approximately 560 of the donors, a V segment was called functional when productive rearrangements were above 56.7%, and segregating when the standard deviation between donors exceeded 5%. A statistical classification framework was developed to diagnose cytomegalovirus status using the catalog of TCR beta chain sequences. A later analysis assigned V and J genes by comparing TCR nucleotide sequences with IMGT/GENE-DB human TR gene sequences. The TCRdist pipeline was used in a later analysis to assign CDR3 sequences and most-parsimonious VDJ recombination scenarios. In a later analysis, each TCR beta chain was defined by its CDR3 amino acid sequence together with its V-gene family, and reads without a unique V-gene family were excluded. A later analysis removed 500 to 600 highly shared, low-generation-probability nucleotide sequences to deal with suspected cross-contamination and a sequencing artifact. For each public chain, a later analysis derived a clonal expansion index from normalized ranks of inferred template counts within each repertoire. Generation probabilities in a later analysis came from a VDJ recombination model fitted to out-of-frame rearrangements, and those results were checked against IGoR. In a later analysis, TCR-TCR, TCR-HLA and TCR-CMV co-occurrence was scored with hypergeometric tests, and a repertoire-size bias correction was applied to TCR pairs. A later analysis estimated false discovery rates by permuting HLA or CMV assignments 20 times. In a later analysis, co-occurring TCRs were grouped using DBSCAN, with TCRdist sequence similarity added in when clustering inside HLA-allele-positive subsets. For co-occurrence clustering, repertoires with fewer than 30,000 or more than 120,000 public chains were excluded, along with four to six repertoires with anomalous nucleotide sharing. As stored in TCRdb, this immuneACCESS dataset retains in-frame rearrangements with V and J assigned. A fraction of the clones does not appear; measured against another copy, unresolved V genes explain less than half of the discrepancy, and the remainder lacks a known reason. V and J calls and clone size are copied from that table; D and trimming were computed from the DNA. A total of about 160,000 clones appear in this sample, approximately 80% of them only once. 3.7% of the sample belongs to the ten largest clones.

The cohort consisted of 650 to 850 healthy bone marrow donors. Cohort members were all nominally healthy when sampled, although unrecorded immune exposures were likely present. The donor was CMV seropositive and belonged to the group of about 290 seropositive cohort members. Each donor provided a peripheral blood sample, and peripheral blood mononuclear cells were used for TCR beta sequencing. Genomic DNA extraction from the blood cell samples was performed with the Qiagen DNeasy Blood Extraction Kit. Comments on this clone: Its cognate antigen has yet to be identified. Base quality data are lacking; no much larger clone is found one base away.

From its cysteine to its phenylalanine, the CDR3 spans 16 amino acids. Solely the CDR3 DNA is kept, with 48 bases framed from the first base. The junction shows trimming of 2 bases on V and 1 base on J, and the gene matches do not reach 2 bases of it. Based on the germline V gene (reference sequence), the CDR1 and CDR2 sequences are LNHDA and SQIVND. The investigation overall reported the following: A cluster of highly shared sequence variants was judged likely to represent a technical artifact of the sequencing pipeline. The only immune exposure information available for the cohort was CMV serostatus. Some IMGT-functional V segments, including TRBV6-2 and TRBV6-3, could not be told apart with the 87-base-pair reads, so those segments were excluded. Most TCR sequences were seen in very few donors, while some public TCRs were found in many individuals. Most CMV-associated TCR beta chains appeared to be HLA-restricted in a later analysis, and the HLA associations seemed to be driven largely by CMV exposure. A later analysis found that HLA-associated TCR beta chains were more clonally expanded and had lower generation probabilities than equally common non-associated chains. Specific HLA alleles were associated with 16,951 TCR beta sequences at a false discovery rate of 0.05 in a later analysis. In an earlier analysis of 450 to 750 of the donors, most TCR beta V segments appeared in productive rearrangements about 90% or about 30% of the time, broadly matching IMGT annotations. This cohort had only TCR beta chains sequenced, and the lack of alpha or paired-chain data limited which features could be detected. The study listed 150 to 200 TCR beta chains as associated with cytomegalovirus. An association between a missense DCLRE1C variant and V-gene and J-gene trimming of TCR beta chains was found in a later genetic analysis and replicated in an independent cohort. A further reported finding was that TCR beta sequences accurately predicted the HLA-A and HLA-B alleles for most subjects in the first cohort. Correlated functional status among segregating V segments might reflect linkage disequilibrium, but an unknown experimental factor could not be ruled out. Presence/absence analyses assumed roughly uniform sequencing depth across donors, an assumption that may not hold. Because counts were too low, roughly 16 rarely observed V segments, including chromosome 9 orphons, were left out of the earlier analysis of 587 of the donors. It was suggested by the authors that the approach could potentially be generalized to other disease states and immunological phenotypes. When HLA alleles, especially DR and DQ, strongly co-occurred, TCR associations were difficult to assign to individual alleles. In both the original and validation cohorts, the classifier was reported to diagnose cytomegalovirus status with high specificity and sensitivity. A later analysis reported that several top co-occurrence clusters appeared linked to parvovirus B19, influenza, CMV and Epstein-Barr virus. HLA typing was unavailable for some donors at each locus, so association tests used only the typed subset. A few of the identified cytomegalovirus-associated TCR beta chains were confirmed in vitro to be specific for cytomegalovirus antigens. Compared with the approximately 670-donor mean, donors in an Asian-associated ancestry cluster had fewer N-insertions in productive TCRs, according to a later genetic analysis. In a later analysis, the rate of TCR association differed among HLA loci, with DRB1 alleles having the most associated TCRs and HLA-C alleles having the fewest.

Sequenced input: PBMCs. The chain couples TRBV19 to TRBJ2-2, with TRBD2 matching 9 junction bases. This clonotype was obtained from a man aged 25-45 years in good health and CMV-seropositive. The bases read TGTGCCAGTAGTATACCTAGCGGGGAGAACACCGGGGAGCTGTTTTTT. Translation gives CASSIPSGENTGELFF. This CDR3, with the reference TRBV19 and TRBJ2-2 proteins standing in past its ends, gives the full variable domain DGGITQSPKYLFRKEGQNVTLSCEQNLNHDAMYWYRQDPGQGLRLIYYSQIVNDFQKGDIAEGYSVSREKKESFPLTVTSAQKNPTAFYLCASSIPSGENTGELFFGEGSRLTVL.